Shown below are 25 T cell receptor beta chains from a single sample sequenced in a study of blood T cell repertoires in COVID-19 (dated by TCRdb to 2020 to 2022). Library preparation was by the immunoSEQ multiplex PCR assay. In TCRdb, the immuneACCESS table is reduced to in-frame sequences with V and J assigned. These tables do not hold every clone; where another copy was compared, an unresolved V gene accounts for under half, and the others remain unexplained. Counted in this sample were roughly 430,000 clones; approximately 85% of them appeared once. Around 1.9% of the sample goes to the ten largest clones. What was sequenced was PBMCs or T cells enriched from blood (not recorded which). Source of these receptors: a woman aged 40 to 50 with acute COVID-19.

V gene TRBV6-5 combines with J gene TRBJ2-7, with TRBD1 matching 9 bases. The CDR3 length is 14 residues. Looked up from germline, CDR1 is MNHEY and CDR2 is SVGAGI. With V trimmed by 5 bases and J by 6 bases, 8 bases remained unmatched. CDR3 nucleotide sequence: TGTGCCAGCAGTCGACAGGGGGAGTATGTCGAGCAGTACTTC. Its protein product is CASSRQGEYVEQYF.

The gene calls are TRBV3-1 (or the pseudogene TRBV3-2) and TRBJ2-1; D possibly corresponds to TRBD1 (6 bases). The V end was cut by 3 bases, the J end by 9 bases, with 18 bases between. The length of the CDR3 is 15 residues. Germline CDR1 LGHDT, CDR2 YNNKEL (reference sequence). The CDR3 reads CASSHHDRSGGEQFF. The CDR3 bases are TGTGCCAGCAGCCATCACGACAGGTCGGGTGGTGAGCAGTTCTTC.

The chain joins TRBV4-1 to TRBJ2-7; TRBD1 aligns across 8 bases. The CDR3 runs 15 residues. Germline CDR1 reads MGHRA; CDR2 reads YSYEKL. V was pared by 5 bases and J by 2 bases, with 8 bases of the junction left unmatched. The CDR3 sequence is CASSIKDRDTYEQYF. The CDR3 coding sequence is TGCGCCAGCAGCATCAAGGACAGGGACACCTACGAGCAGTACTTC.

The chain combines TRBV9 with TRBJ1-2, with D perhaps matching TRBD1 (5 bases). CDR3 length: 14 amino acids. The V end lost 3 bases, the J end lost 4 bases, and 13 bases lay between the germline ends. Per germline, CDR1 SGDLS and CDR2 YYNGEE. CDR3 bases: TGTGCCAGCAGCGAGGGAGGGGTTCGCTATGGCTACACCTTC. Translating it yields CASSEGGVRYGYTF.

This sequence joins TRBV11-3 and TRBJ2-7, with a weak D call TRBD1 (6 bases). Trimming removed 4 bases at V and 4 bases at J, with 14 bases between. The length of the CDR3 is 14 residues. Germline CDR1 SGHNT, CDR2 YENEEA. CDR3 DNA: TGTGCCAGCAGCTCTACAGGGACGGGATACGAGCAGTACTTC. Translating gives CASSSTGTGYEQYF.

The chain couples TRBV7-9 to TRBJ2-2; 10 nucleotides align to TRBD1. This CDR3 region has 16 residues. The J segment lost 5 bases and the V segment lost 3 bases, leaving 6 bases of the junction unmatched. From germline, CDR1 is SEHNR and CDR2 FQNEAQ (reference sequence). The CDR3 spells CASSLGTGDWTGELFF. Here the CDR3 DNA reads TGTGCCAGCAGCTTGGGGACAGGGGATTGGACCGGGGAGCTGTTTTTT.

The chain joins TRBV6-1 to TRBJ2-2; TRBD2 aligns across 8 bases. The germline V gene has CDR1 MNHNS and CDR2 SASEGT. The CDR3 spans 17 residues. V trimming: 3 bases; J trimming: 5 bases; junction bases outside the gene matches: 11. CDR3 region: CASSDAGAGGTTGELFF. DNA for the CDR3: TGTGCCAGCAGTGACGCTGGGGCGGGGGGTACGACCGGGGAGCTGTTTTTT.

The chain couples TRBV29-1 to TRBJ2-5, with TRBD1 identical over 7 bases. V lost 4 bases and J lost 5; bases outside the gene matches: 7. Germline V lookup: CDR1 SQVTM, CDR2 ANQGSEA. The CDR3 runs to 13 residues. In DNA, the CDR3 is TGCAGCGTTGGCAGGGGGACAGAGGAGACCCAGTACTTC. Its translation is CSVGRGTEETQYF.

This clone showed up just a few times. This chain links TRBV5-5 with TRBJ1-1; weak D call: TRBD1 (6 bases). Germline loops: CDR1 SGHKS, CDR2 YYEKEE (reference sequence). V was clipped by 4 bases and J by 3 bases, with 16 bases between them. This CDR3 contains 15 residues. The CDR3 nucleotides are TGTGCCAGCAGCGCCACTAGCGGGGGCTACACTGAAGCTTTCTTT. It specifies CASSATSGGYTEAFF.

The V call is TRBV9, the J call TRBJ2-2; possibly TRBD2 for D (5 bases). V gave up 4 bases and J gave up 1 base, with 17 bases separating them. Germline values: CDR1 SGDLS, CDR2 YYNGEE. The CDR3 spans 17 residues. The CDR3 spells CASSPRNAGLNTGELFF. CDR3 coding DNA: TGTGCCAGCAGCCCTCGTAATGCGGGTTTGAACACCGGGGAGCTGTTTTTT.

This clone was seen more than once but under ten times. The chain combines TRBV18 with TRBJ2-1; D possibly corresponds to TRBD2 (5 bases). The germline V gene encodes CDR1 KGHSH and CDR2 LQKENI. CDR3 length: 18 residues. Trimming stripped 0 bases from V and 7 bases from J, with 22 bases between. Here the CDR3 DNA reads TGTGCCAGCTCACCACCCGTGGGAGTTTGGGTAGATGGGAATGAGCAGTTCTTC. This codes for CASSPPVGVWVDGNEQFF.

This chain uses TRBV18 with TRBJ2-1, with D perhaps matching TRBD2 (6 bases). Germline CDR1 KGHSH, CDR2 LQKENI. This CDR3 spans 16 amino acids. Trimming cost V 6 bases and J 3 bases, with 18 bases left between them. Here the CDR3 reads CASSFPTSLVYNEQFF. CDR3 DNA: TGTGCCAGCTCCTTTCCAACTAGCCTAGTCTACAATGAGCAGTTCTTC.

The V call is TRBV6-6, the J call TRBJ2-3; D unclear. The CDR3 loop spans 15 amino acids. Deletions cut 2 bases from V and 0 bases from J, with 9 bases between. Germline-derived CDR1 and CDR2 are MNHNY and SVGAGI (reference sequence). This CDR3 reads CASSYPGRSTDTQYF. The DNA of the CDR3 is TGTGCCAGCAGTTACCCAGGTCGGAGCACAGATACGCAGTATTTT.

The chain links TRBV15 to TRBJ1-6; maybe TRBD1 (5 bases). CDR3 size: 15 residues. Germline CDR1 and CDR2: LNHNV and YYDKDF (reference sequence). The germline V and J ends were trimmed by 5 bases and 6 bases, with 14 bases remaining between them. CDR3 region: CATSHRGGGNSPLHF. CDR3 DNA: TGTGCCACCAGCCACCGGGGGGGTGGTAATTCACCCCTCCACTTT.

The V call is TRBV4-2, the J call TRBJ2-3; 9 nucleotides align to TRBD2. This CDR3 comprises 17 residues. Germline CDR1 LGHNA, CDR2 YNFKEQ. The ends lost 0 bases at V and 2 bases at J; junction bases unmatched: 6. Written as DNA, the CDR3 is TGTGCCAGCAGCCAAGAGTTGGCGGGGGGGTTCACAGATACGCAGTATTTT. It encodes CASSQELAGGFTDTQYF.

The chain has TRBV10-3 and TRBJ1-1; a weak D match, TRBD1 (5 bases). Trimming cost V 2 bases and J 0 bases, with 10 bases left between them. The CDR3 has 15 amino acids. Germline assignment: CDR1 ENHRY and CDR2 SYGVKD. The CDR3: CAISEHAGMNTEAFF. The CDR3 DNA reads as TGTGCCATCAGTGAGCATGCAGGGATGAACACTGAAGCTTTCTTT.

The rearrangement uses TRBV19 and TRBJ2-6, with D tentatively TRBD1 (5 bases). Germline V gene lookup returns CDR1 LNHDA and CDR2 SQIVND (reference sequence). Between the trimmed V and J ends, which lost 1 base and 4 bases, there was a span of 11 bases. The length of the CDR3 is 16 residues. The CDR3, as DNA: TGTGCCAGTAGTATAGTTGGGGCCCCCGGGGCCAACGTCCTGACTTTC. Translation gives CASSIVGAPGANVLTF.

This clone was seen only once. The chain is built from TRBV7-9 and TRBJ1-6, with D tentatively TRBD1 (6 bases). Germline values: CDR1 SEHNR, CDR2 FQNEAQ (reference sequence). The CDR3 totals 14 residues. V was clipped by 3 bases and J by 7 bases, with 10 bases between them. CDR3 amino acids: CASSFVQGNSPLHF. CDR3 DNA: TGTGCCAGCAGCTTTGTTCAGGGGAATTCACCCCTCCACTTT.

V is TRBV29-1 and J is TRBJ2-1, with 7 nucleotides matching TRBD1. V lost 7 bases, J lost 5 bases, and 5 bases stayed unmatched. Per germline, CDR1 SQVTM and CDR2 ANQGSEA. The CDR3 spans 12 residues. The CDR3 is CSAGTGDNEQFF. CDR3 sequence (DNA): TGCAGCGCGGGAACAGGGGACAATGAGCAGTTCTTC.

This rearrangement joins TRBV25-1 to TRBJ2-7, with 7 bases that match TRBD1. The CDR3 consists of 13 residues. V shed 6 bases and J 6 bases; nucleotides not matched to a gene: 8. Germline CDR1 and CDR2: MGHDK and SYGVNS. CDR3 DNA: TGTGCCAGCAGCAAAACAGGGGCGGGCGAGCAGTACTTC. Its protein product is CASSKTGAGEQYF.

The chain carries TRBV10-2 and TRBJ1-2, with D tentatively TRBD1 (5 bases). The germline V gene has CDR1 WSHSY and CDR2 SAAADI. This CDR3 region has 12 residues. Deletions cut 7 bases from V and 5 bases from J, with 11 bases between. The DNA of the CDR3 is TGCGCCAGCAAAACGACAGAGTATGGCTACACCTTC. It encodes CASKTTEYGYTF.

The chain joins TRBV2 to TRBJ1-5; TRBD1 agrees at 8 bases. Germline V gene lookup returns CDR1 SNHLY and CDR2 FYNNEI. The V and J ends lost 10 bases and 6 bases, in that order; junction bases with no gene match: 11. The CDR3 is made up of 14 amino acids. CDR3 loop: CATSRGLQSQPQHF. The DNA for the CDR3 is TGTGCCACGTCCAGGGGGCTACAATCTCAGCCCCAGCATTTT.

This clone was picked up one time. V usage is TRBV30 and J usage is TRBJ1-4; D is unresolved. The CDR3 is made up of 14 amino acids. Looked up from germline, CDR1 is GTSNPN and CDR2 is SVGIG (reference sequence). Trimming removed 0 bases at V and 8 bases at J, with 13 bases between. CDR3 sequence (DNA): TGTGCCTGGAGTGTACTAGGGCCGCAGGAAAAACTGTTTTTT. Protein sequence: CAWSVLGPQEKLFF.

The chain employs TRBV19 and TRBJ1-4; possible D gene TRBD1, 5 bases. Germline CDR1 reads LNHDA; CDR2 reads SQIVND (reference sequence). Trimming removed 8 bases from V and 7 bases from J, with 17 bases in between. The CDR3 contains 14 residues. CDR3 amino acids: CASGGEGKGEKLFF. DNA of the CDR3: TGTGCCAGTGGGGGGGAAGGGAAAGGTGAAAAACTGTTTTTT.

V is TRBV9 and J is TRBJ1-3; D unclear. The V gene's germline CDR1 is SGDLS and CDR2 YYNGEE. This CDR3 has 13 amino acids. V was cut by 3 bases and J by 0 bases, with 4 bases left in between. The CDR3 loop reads CASSALSGNTIYF. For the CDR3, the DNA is TGTGCCAGCAGCGCCCTCTCTGGAAACACCATATATTTT.